This T cell receptor (beta chain) was identified in a study of PD-1 blockade in classical Hodgkin lymphoma. General study points: Anyone who began nivolumab under 1 year after ASCT was excluded.

CDR1 is MGHDK and CDR2 is SYGVNS in the germline V gene. V shed 2 bases and J shed 2 bases, with 11 bases lying between them. The CDR3 runs 15 residues. Sequencing used immunoSEQ multiplex PCR; TCRdb keeps in-frame clones, though not all of them. The top ten hold roughly 21% of the sample, which has 90,000 to 120,000 clones, about 88% seen once. Relapses following autologous stem cell transplantation were seen in all patients, with brentuximab vedotin exposure varying. Note on this clone: Its matching antigen is unknown.

The TCR comes from a human donor with classical Hodgkin lymphoma. V and J are TRBV25-1 and TRBJ2-3, with no clear D. The sequencing used peripheral blood mononuclear cells (PBMCs), collected before the second cycle of nivolumab. CDR3 sequence: CASSEIPFNTDTQYF. In DNA, the CDR3 is TGTGCCAGCAGTGAAATTCCCTTCAACACAGATACGCAGTATTTT.